These T cell receptor beta chains were read from a single sample in a study of PD-L1 blockade in urothelial cancer. Profiling relied on immunoSEQ multiplex PCR, and the TCRdb table lists in-frame clones only, not all of them. The profile shows roughly 100,000 clones, roughly 90% of them singletons. This material consisted of PBMCs, taken around atezolizumab (anti-PD-L1) treatment. The receptors here all came from a woman older than 75 with urothelial cancer. The CDR3 runs from the conserved cysteine through the conserved F or W. A D gene is named only where the DNA matches it firmly. A clone size is listed for some rows: how often the clone was seen (once, few, many), or a class if it is expanded.

V gene	clone size	J gene	D gene	CDR3 protein	CDR3 DNA
TRBV14	.	TRBJ1-1	.	CASSVGGDTEAFF	TGTGCCAGCAGCGTTGGAGGGGACACTGAAGCTTTCTTT
TRBV6-5	once	TRBJ1-3	.	CASSSFEGSGNTIYF	TGTGCCAGCAGTTCCTTCGAGGGCTCTGGAAACACCATATATTTT
TRBV28	few	TRBJ1-5	TRBD1	CASSSGQVNSNQPQHF	TGTGCCAGCAGCTCTGGACAGGTTAATAGCAATCAGCCCCAGCATTTT
TRBV6-5	once	TRBJ1-2	TRBD1	CASSYSRTGRDYGYTF	TGTGCCAGCAGTTACTCGAGGACAGGACGAGACTATGGCTACACCTTC
TRBV30	.	TRBJ1-1	.	CAWNPLMNTEAFF	TGTGCCTGGAATCCCCTAATGAACACTGAAGCTTTCTTT
TRBV4-2	.	TRBJ2-1	TRBD1	CASSPPDRANYEQFF	TGTGCCAGCAGCCCTCCGGACAGGGCTAACTATGAGCAGTTCTTC
TRBV10-2	.	TRBJ2-3	TRBD2	CASSTSGRGDTQYF	TGCGCCAGCAGTACAAGCGGGAGAGGAGATACGCAGTATTTT
TRBV5-5	.	TRBJ2-2	TRBD2	CASSSPPGLAGPLITGELFF	TGTGCCAGCAGCTCCCCCCCGGGACTAGCGGGCCCCCTTATCACCGGGGAGCTGTTTTTT
TRBV6-1	.	TRBJ2-1	.	CASSEGGVGGWSYNEQFF	TGTGCCAGCAGTGAAGGGGGGGTAGGCGGGTGGAGCTACAATGAGCAGTTCTTC
TRBV19	.	TRBJ2-7	TRBD1	CASSIGQGTGEQYF	TGTGCCAGTAGTATAGGACAGGGAACAGGCGAGCAGTACTTC
TRBV2	few	TRBJ1-5	.	CASSGATQPQHF	TGTGCCAGCAGTGGCGCGACACAGCCCCAGCATTTT
TRBV13	few	TRBJ1-3	.	CASSVTRGTIYF	TGTGCCAGCAGCGTCACCCGGGGCACCATATATTTT
TRBV6-1	.	TRBJ1-2	.	CASSEGQGSYGYTF	TGTGCCAGCAGTGAAGGGCAGGGCTCCTATGGCTACACCTTC
TRBV2	.	TRBJ2-5	.	CASSLGQPQETQYF	TGTGCCAGCAGTTTAGGACAGCCCCAAGAGACCCAGTACTTC
TRBV5-1	.	TRBJ2-7	.	CASSFSVSYEQYF	TGCGCCAGCAGCTTTAGCGTTTCCTACGAGCAGTACTTC
TRBV15	.	TRBJ1-1	.	CATRGAGVNTEAFF	TGTGCCACCAGGGGGGCAGGGGTGAACACTGAAGCTTTCTTT
TRBV2	.	TRBJ2-5	TRBD1	CASRGTGEETQYF	TGTGCCAGCAGGGGGACAGGGGAAGAGACCCAGTACTTC
TRBV5-4	.	TRBJ1-2	.	CASSPSQTRSPSGYTF	TGTGCCAGCAGCCCCTCCCAAACCAGGTCACCGTCTGGCTACACCTTC
TRBV7-2	.	TRBJ2-1	.	CASSLGGSYNEQFF	TGTGCCAGCAGCTTAGGCGGGTCCTACAATGAGCAGTTCTTC
TRBV5-4	.	TRBJ2-7	.	CASSAPGGSGSYEQYF	TGTGCCAGCAGCGCCCCTGGGGGTAGCGGTTCCTACGAGCAGTACTTC
TRBV19	once	TRBJ2-1	TRBD2	CASSITSGNYNEQFF	TGTGCCAGTAGTATAACTAGCGGGAATTACAATGAGCAGTTCTTC
TRBV4-1	.	TRBJ2-1	TRBD2	CASSQKELAGGNEQFF	TGCGCCAGCAGCCAAAAAGAACTAGCGGGAGGCAATGAGCAGTTCTTC
TRBV29-1	.	TRBJ2-1	.	CSVTSGSNEQFF	TGCAGCGTGACATCCGGCAGCAATGAGCAGTTCTTC
TRBV29-1	.	TRBJ1-2	TRBD1	CSVEGPGQQSPQYGYTF	TGCAGCGTTGAAGGACCGGGACAGCAGAGTCCCCAGTATGGCTACACCTTC
TRBV4-2	.	TRBJ2-1	TRBD2	CASSQFIAGEDEQFF	TGTGCCAGCAGCCAATTCATAGCGGGAGAGGATGAGCAGTTCTTC
TRBV28	once	TRBJ2-3	.	CASSQYLEASTDTQYF	TGTGCCAGCAGTCAGTACCTCGAGGCTAGCACAGATACGCAGTATTTT
TRBV5-1	.	TRBJ2-7	TRBD2	CASSKGTSGTYEQYF	TGCGCCAGCAGCAAGGGGACTAGCGGGACCTACGAGCAGTACTTC
TRBV27	.	TRBJ2-3	TRBD2	CASSQLAGGTDTQYF	TGTGCCAGCAGTCAACTAGCGGGGGGCACAGATACGCAGTATTTT
TRBV7-3	once	TRBJ1-2	.	CASSSGTYGGYTF	TGTGCCAGCAGCTCCGGGACATATGGTGGCTACACCTTC
TRBV14	.	TRBJ2-1	TRBD2	CASSQDPYSSGRAYNEQFF	TGTGCCAGCAGCCAAGATCCGTACTCTAGCGGGAGGGCCTACAATGAGCAGTTCTTC
TRBV5-4	.	TRBJ1-2	.	CASSLGSTGGYGYTF	TGTGCCAGCAGCTTGGGATCGACAGGAGGCTATGGCTACACCTTC
TRBV19	.	TRBJ1-4	.	CASSILLTGYEKLFF	TGTGCCAGTAGTATTCTGCTAACAGGGTATGAAAAACTGTTTTTT
TRBV19	.	TRBJ1-5	TRBD1	CASSKQGNSNQPQHF	TGTGCCAGTAGTAAACAGGGGAACAGCAATCAGCCCCAGCATTTT
TRBV15	.	TRBJ1-5	.	CATSRDRGNQPQHF	TGTGCCACCAGCAGAGATAGGGGAAATCAGCCCCAGCATTTT
TRBV28	.	TRBJ1-1	TRBD1	CASSPRSQGEAFF	TGTGCCAGCAGTCCCCGTTCACAGGGGGAAGCTTTCTTT
TRBV27	.	TRBJ2-7	TRBD1	CASSLNRGSPYAYEQYF	TGTGCCAGCAGTTTAAACAGGGGTTCCCCCTACGCCTACGAGCAGTACTTC
TRBV28	.	TRBJ1-1	.	CASRRQVMNTEAFF	TGTGCCAGCAGACGACAAGTTATGAACACTGAAGCTTTCTTT
TRBV5-4	.	TRBJ2-3	TRBD2	CASSSRSGSLSSTDTQYF	TGTGCCAGCAGCTCAAGGAGCGGGAGCCTCTCTAGCACAGATACGCAGTATTTT
TRBV15	.	TRBJ1-1	.	CATSRERESEAFF	TGTGCCACCAGCAGAGAACGAGAGTCTGAAGCTTTCTTT
TRBV19	.	TRBJ2-7	.	CASSIAGGAGYEQYF	TGTGCCAGTAGTATCGCCGGGGGAGCTGGGTACGAGCAGTACTTC
TRBV30	.	TRBJ2-1	.	CAWSREASHRKEQFF	TGTGCCTGGAGTCGGGAAGCTAGCCACCGCAAGGAGCAGTTCTTC
TRBV7-2	.	TRBJ2-1	TRBD2	CASTQEGTSANNEQFF	TGTGCCAGCACCCAGGAAGGGACTAGCGCCAACAATGAGCAGTTCTTC
TRBV9	few	TRBJ1-4	.	CASSVKGANEKLFF	TGTGCCAGCAGCGTTAAGGGAGCTAATGAAAAACTGTTTTTT
TRBV15	.	TRBJ2-7	.	CATSPGRRGEQYF	TGTGCCACCAGCCCCGGCAGGCGGGGCGAGCAGTACTTC
TRBV19	.	TRBJ1-4	.	CASSTRDRTTNEKLFF	TGTGCCAGTAGTACTCGAGACAGAACAACTAATGAAAAACTGTTTTTT
TRBV14	.	TRBJ2-7	.	CASSQGGGGTYEQYF	TGTGCCAGCAGCCAAGGAGGGGGGGGTACTTACGAGCAGTACTTC
TRBV30	.	TRBJ2-7	.	CAWSPSRGFFF	TGTGCCTGGAGTCCCTCGCGCGGCTTTTTCTTC
TRBV5-1	.	TRBJ1-2	.	CASSLALRQGEYGYTF	TGCGCCAGCAGCTTGGCCCTACGGCAGGGCGAATATGGCTACACCTTC
TRBV30	.	TRBJ2-3	.	CAWSVGRYTDTQYF	TGTGCCTGGAGTGTAGGGAGGTACACAGATACGCAGTATTTT
TRBV7-9	.	TRBJ2-3	TRBD2	CASSLAGATLDTQYF	TGTGCCAGCAGCCTAGCGGGAGCAACGTTAGATACGCAGTATTTT